A single sample gave rise to the 22 T cell receptor beta chains below, sequenced in a study of cytomegalovirus exposure and HLA in healthy donors. PCR involved 60 Vbeta and 13 Jbeta primers. Generated by immunoSEQ multiplex PCR, the TCRdb table keeps only in-frame clones and is missing some. In the table there are fewer than 150,000 clones, roughly 78% of which are singletons. Sequencing was carried out using PBMCs. The receptors here all came from a man between 25 and 39 years old in good health.

The CDR3 sequence: CASSLPARQETQYF. The CDR3 DNA follows: TGTGCCAGCAGTTTACCTGCGAGGCAAGAGACCCAGTACTTC. This rearrangement joins TRBV28 to TRBJ2-5; D ambiguous. Trimming left V 2 bases short and J 2 bases short, with 9 bases between. The CDR3 loop spans 14 amino acids. Germline V CDR1 and CDR2: MDHEN, SYDVKM.

The V gene is TRBV2, the J gene TRBJ1-5, with 12 bases identical to TRBD1. V lost 6 bases to trimming and J lost 6 bases; unmatched junction nucleotides: 6. The CDR3 contains 15 residues. Per germline, CDR1 SNHLY and CDR2 FYNNEI. The CDR3 DNA is TGTGCCAGCAGGGCCGGGACAGGGGGCGGTCAGCCCCAGCATTTT. As protein: CASRAGTGGGQPQHF.

The chain carries TRBV7-3 and TRBJ2-7; TRBD2 agrees at 11 bases. CDR1 is SGHTA and CDR2 is FQGTGA in the germline V gene. CDR3 length: 14 amino acids. Trimming took 5 bases from V and 0 from J; bases not matched to a gene: 0. The DNA for the CDR3 is TGTGCCAGCAGCCTAGCGGGGGGCTCCTACGAGCAGTACTTC. This codes for CASSLAGGSYEQYF.

CDR3 bases: TGTGCCAGCAGCTTAGGACGCGATCTAGCGGGAGGGTCCTACGAGCAGTACTTC. Protein sequence: CASSLGRDLAGGSYEQYF. The V call is TRBV13, the J call TRBJ2-7; 12 bases align to TRBD2. V was clipped by 0 bases and J by 1 base; unmatched bases: 7. The V gene's germline CDR1 is PRHDT and CDR2 FYEKMQ (reference sequence). This CDR3 spans 18 amino acids.

This chain connects TRBV2 to TRBJ2-7; tentatively, D is TRBD2 (7 bases). The CDR3 consists of 14 residues. Trimming stripped 2 bases from V and 7 bases from J, with 15 bases between. CDR1 and CDR2 (germline): SNHLY, FYNNEI. The CDR3 DNA sequence: TGTGCCAGCAGTGAATTGGGGGGGCGTGGGGAGCAGTACTTC. Its protein is CASSELGGRGEQYF.

The gene calls are TRBV30 and TRBJ1-1, with TRBD1 matching 7 bases. The CDR3 is 12 residues long. The V gene's germline CDR1 is GTSNPN and CDR2 SVGIG (reference sequence). V trimming: 5 bases; J trimming: 2 bases; junction bases outside the gene matches: 2. The CDR3 reads CAWGQVNTEAFF. The CDR3 region has the DNA TGTGCCTGGGGACAGGTCAACACTGAAGCTTTCTTT.

The J gene is TRBJ2-1, the V gene TRBV6-1; D remains ambiguous. Per germline, CDR1 MNHNS and CDR2 SASEGT. V gave up 5 bases and J gave up 4 bases, with 15 bases separating them. The CDR3 totals 15 residues. The CDR3: CASSPRWAPYNEQFF. The CDR3 region has the DNA TGTGCCAGCAGTCCCCGGTGGGCCCCTTACAATGAGCAGTTCTTC.

The chain carries TRBV28 and TRBJ2-1; maybe TRBD2 (6 bases). Trimming took 3 bases from V and 3 from J, leaving 12 bases between them. This CDR3 has 15 residues. In germline, CDR1 is MDHEN, CDR2 SYDVKM. The DNA of the CDR3 is TGTGCCAGCAGTTTCTTAAGCGGGCTCTACAATGAGCAGTTCTTC. Translation gives CASSFLSGLYNEQFF.

This rearrangement joins TRBV11-2 to TRBJ2-7, with 8 bases identical to TRBD2. This CDR3 comprises 13 residues. CDR1 is SGHAT, CDR2 FQNNGV, per germline. V shed 7 bases, J shed 0 bases, and the junction held 2 bases outside the gene matches. Here the CDR3 reads CASTRGGSYEQYF. Here the CDR3 DNA reads TGTGCCAGCACCCGGGGGGGCTCCTACGAGCAGTACTTC.

This rearrangement joins TRBV18 to TRBJ2-1; D is perhaps TRBD2 (5 bases). CDR1 KGHSH and CDR2 LQKENI come from the germline V gene. CDR3 length equals 14 residues. Trimming cost V 1 base and J 5 bases, with 9 bases left between them. CDR3 DNA: TGTGCCAGCTCACCACTGCTAGCTGACAATGAGCAGTTCTTC. Protein product: CASSPLLADNEQFF.

This clone appeared a single time. The V call is TRBV9, the J call TRBJ2-3, with 9 bases matching TRBD1. From germline, CDR1 is SGDLS and CDR2 YYNGEE. V was pared by 4 bases and J by 2 bases, with 5 bases of the junction left unmatched. The CDR3 is made up of 15 amino acids. CDR3 bases: TGTGCCAGCAGCCCTCGGGACAGGGACACAGATACGCAGTATTTT. Translating it yields CASSPRDRDTDTQYF.

The J gene is TRBJ2-7, the V gene TRBV6-5; D remains ambiguous. This CDR3 spans 11 amino acids. In germline, CDR1 is MNHEY, CDR2 SVGAGI. Trimming removed 4 bases from V and 3 bases from J, with 4 bases in between. The CDR3, as DNA: TGTGCCAGCAGTTCAAACTACGAGCAGTACTTC. Translating gives CASSSNYEQYF.

The CDR3 region is CASSALAGGRTDTQYF. As DNA, the CDR3 is TGTGCCAGCAGCGCTCTAGCGGGAGGCAGAACAGATACGCAGTATTTT. The V gene is TRBV9, the J gene TRBJ2-3, with 11 bases that match TRBD2. The germline gives CDR1 SGDLS, CDR2 YYNGEE. The junction had 6 bases not matched to a gene; V was cut back by 3 bases and J by 3 bases. The CDR3 contains 16 residues.

V and J are TRBV30 and TRBJ2-1, with a weak D call TRBD2 (6 bases). CDR1 and CDR2 (germline): GTSNPN, SVGIG (reference sequence). Trimming took 0 bases from V and 7 from J, leaving 10 bases between them. The CDR3 loop spans 13 amino acids. The CDR3 DNA is TGTGCCTGGAGTGTGGGTGGGGGGAATGAGCAGTTCTTC. This translates into CAWSVGGGNEQFF.

This clone has more than one count but fewer than ten. The same CDR3 arises from other DNA sequences in this sample as well. The J gene is TRBJ2-5, the V gene TRBV29-1, with a possible D match to TRBD2 (5 bases). There are 13 residues in the CDR3. CDR1 is SQVTM and CDR2 is ANQGSEA in the germline V gene. Trimming pared 7 bases from V and 5 bases from J, leaving 17 bases between. The CDR3 region has the DNA TGCAGCGCATGCAGGATGGGAGCGGAGACCCAGTACTTC. Translation gives CSACRMGAETQYF.

This chain uses TRBV7-8 with TRBJ2-7, with D tentatively TRBD2 (6 bases). The germline V gene encodes CDR1 SGHVS and CDR2 FQNEAQ. V lost 2 bases, J lost 2 bases, and 16 bases lay in between. The CDR3 is 16 residues long. The CDR3 sequence: CASSLWPHTSPYEQYF. The CDR3 nucleotides are TGTGCCAGCAGCTTATGGCCGCATACTAGCCCCTACGAGCAGTACTTC.

V is TRBV9 and J is TRBJ2-5; TRBD2 agrees at 9 bases. The CDR3 extends over 16 amino acids. Trimming removed 4 bases from V and 2 bases from J; junction bases left unmatched: 9. Germline values: CDR1 SGDLS, CDR2 YYNGEE. The CDR3: CASSPYAGGAQETQYF. The DNA for the CDR3 is TGTGCCAGCAGCCCTTACGCGGGAGGGGCGCAAGAGACCCAGTACTTC. Looking up the rest from reference TRBV9 and TRBJ2-5 gives the full variable domain: DSGVTQTPKHLITATGQRVTLRCSPRSGDLSVYWYQQSLDQGLQFLIQYYNGEERAKGNILERFSAQQFPDLHSELNLSSLELGDSALYFCASSPYAGGAQETQYFGPGTRLLVL.

CDR3 protein: CASSLVMGLAGRAHEQFF. The CDR3 DNA is TGTGCCAGCAGCTTAGTAATGGGACTAGCGGGTCGGGCGCATGAGCAGTTCTTC. J is TRBJ2-1 and V is TRBV11-1, with 12 positions matching TRBD2. The CDR3 contains 18 residues. V lost 1 base and J lost 8; bases outside the gene matches: 12. Germline V gene data show CDR1 as SGHAT and CDR2 as FQDESV (reference sequence).

The chain couples TRBV2 to TRBJ1-4; weak D call: TRBD1 (5 bases). This CDR3 contains 14 residues. Germline V CDR1 and CDR2: SNHLY, FYNNEI. With 4 bases removed from V and 4 bases from J, the gap between germline ends came to 10 bases. CDR3: CASSAQGRNEKLFF. The CDR3 coding sequence is TGTGCCAGCAGTGCGCAGGGCCGTAATGAAAAACTGTTTTTT.

The chain combines TRBV7-2 with TRBJ1-3; D call uncertain. V lost 2 bases and J 0 bases, leaving 5 bases between the germline ends. This CDR3 has 14 amino acids. From germline, CDR1 is SGHTA and CDR2 FQGNSA. The CDR3 nucleotides read TGTGCCAGCAGCTTATATTCCTCTGGAAACACCATATATTTT. This sequence encodes CASSLYSSGNTIYF.

V gene TRBV21-1 combines with J gene TRBJ2-3; TRBD2, the table's D call, was not compared with the DNA. TRBV21-1 is labeled a pseudogene. The CDR3 covers 17 residues. The CDR3 region has the DNA TGTGCCAGCAGCGCTCGGGATAAGGGAATATGGACAGATACGCAGTATTTT. This gives the protein CASSARDKGIWTDTQYF.

The CDR3 loop is CASSVGASGSDRDEQFF. CDR3 nucleotide sequence: TGTGCCAGCAGCGTCGGGGCTAGCGGGAGTGACAGGGATGAGCAGTTCTTC. The rearrangement uses TRBV9 and TRBJ2-1; 10 positions agree with TRBD2. Germline V gives CDR1 SGDLS, CDR2 YYNGEE. This CDR3 has 17 amino acids. J lost 8 bases, V lost 2 bases, and 13 bases had no gene match. Combining the CDR3 with reference TRBV9 and TRBJ2-1 gives the whole variable domain DSGVTQTPKHLITATGQRVTLRCSPRSGDLSVYWYQQSLDQGLQFLIQYYNGEERAKGNILERFSAQQFPDLHSELNLSSLELGDSALYFCASSVGASGSDRDEQFFGPGTRLTVL.